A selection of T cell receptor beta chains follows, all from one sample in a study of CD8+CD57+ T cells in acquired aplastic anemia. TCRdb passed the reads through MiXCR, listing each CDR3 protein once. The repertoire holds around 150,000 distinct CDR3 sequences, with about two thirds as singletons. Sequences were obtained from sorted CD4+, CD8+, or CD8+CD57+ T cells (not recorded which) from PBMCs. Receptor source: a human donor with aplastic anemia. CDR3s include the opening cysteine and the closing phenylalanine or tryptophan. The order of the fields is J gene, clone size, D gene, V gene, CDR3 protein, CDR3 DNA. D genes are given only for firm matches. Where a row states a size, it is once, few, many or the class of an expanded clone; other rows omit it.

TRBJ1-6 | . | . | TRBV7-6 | CASSSQGLTNSPLHF | TGTGCCAGCAGCTCCCAGGGACTCACTAATTCACCCCTCCACTTT
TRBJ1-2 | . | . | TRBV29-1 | CSVVTGNYGYTF | TGCAGCGTTGTAACGGGTAACTATGGCTACACCTTC
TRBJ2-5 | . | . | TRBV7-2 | CASSLDPQETQYF | TGTGCCAGCAGCTTGGACCCCCAAGAGACCCAGTACTTC
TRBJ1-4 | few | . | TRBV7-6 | CASSFAMGEKLFF | TGTGCCAGCAGCTTTGCGATGGGTGAAAAACTGTTTTTT
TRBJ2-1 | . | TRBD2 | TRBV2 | CARPTSGGYNEQFF | TGTGCCAGGCCTACTAGCGGAGGCTACAATGAGCAGTTCTTC
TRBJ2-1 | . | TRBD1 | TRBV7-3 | CASSLVRLAGGYNEQFF | TGTGCCAGCAGCTTAGTAAGGCTAGCAGGGGGATACAATGAGCAGTTCTTC
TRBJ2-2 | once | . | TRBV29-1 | CSGEGMNTGELFF | TGCAGCGGGGAAGGGATGAACACCGGGGAGCTGTTTTTT
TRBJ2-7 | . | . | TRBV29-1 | CSVEVVGRRDHEQYF | TGCAGCGTTGAAGTGGTGGGTCGGCGGGATCACGAGCAGTACTTC
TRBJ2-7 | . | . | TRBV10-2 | CASNGGGQDSYEQYF | TGCGCCAGCAATGGGGGGGGCCAAGACTCCTACGAGCAGTACTTC
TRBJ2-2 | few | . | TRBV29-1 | CSVGGQGVTGELFF | TGCAGCGTCGGGGGGCAGGGGGTAACCGGGGAGCTGTTTTTT
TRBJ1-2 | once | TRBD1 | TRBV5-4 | CASSYDREYGYTF | TGTGCCAGCAGCTACGACAGGGAGTATGGCTACACCTTC
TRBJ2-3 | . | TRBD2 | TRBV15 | CATSREGTSGGDTQYF | TGTGCCACCAGCAGGGAGGGGACTAGCGGGGGCGATACGCAGTATTTT
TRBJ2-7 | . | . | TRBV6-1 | CASTISDDSYEQYF | TGTGCCAGCACAATTAGCGACGACTCCTACGAGCAGTACTTC
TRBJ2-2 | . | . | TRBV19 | CASSMARLNTGELFF | TGTGCCAGTAGTATGGCCAGACTAAACACCGGGGAGCTGTTTTTT
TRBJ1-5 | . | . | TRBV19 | CASSMLQGFNQPQHF | TGTGCCAGTAGTATGTTACAGGGTTTCAATCAGCCCCAGCATTTT
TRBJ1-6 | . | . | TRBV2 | CASTKEGIGNSPLHF | TGTGCCAGCACCAAGGAGGGGATTGGTAATTCACCCCTCCACTTT